This T cell receptor beta chain was sequenced for a study of T-cell memory formation after mild COVID-19. The table lists this clonotype with many counts. Its specificity is not known. The CDR3 totals 14 residues. The J segment lost 3 bases and the V segment lost 6 bases, leaving 6 bases of the junction unmatched. The germline V gene has CDR1 MDHEN and CDR2 SYDVKM. Study results and caveats: Mostly located in CM and EM were contracting CD4+ clones, with contracting CD8+ clones located in EMRA. Second-wave clones peaking on day 37 lacked confirmed SARS-CoV-2 specificity.

Libraries for TCRalpha and TCRbeta carried sample barcodes and unique molecular identifiers via 5'RACE. TCRdb processed the 5' RACE reads anew with MiXCR; each CDR3 protein has one entry. Of under 70,000 distinct CDR3 sequences listed, 9% to 9.5% are singletons. This clonotype originated in a man between 18 and 29 years old who had mild COVID-19 (a few samples of this study predate the infection). Cell type and time point are not known. Sequenced: PBMCs or a T cell subset sorted from them (not recorded which). V usage is TRBV28 and J usage is TRBJ2-3; 7 positions match TRBD2. Here the CDR3 DNA reads TGTGCCAGCAGCTTCCTCGGGGGGACAGATACGCAGTATTTT. Translation gives CASSFLGGTDTQYF.